One sample yielded the 6 T cell receptor beta chains listed below, sequenced in a study of blood T cells in healthy people across ages. Together with a sample-barcoded 5' primer, a J-beta primer mix was included in a second PCR lasting 7 to 11 cycles. Each CDR3 protein is one row after TCRdb ran MiXCR on the 5' RACE reads. The table shows 850,000 to 1,100,000 distinct CDR3 sequences, with roughly two fifths occurring only once. Specimen: blood. Source of these receptors: a man aged 18 to 29 in good health.

This clonotype was seen at least ten times. V and J are TRBV12-3 or TRBV12-4 and TRBJ2-2; D gene uncertain. This CDR3 spans 11 amino acids. The germline V and J ends were trimmed by 3 bases and 4 bases, with 0 bases remaining between them. CDR3 residues: CASSFTGELFF. DNA of the CDR3: TGTGCCAGCAGTTTCACCGGGGAGCTGTTTTTT.

The gene calls are TRBV28 and TRBJ1-2; perhaps TRBD1 as D (5 bases). Germline CDR1 MDHEN, CDR2 SYDVKM. This CDR3 comprises 13 residues. The germline V and J ends were trimmed by 6 bases and 3 bases, with 11 bases remaining between them. The DNA for the CDR3 is TGTGCCAGCAGATCCCAAGGGGACTATGGCTACACCTTC. Encoded protein: CASRSQGDYGYTF.

The rearrangement joins TRBV21-1 to TRBJ1-1; TRBD1 reflects the table's D call only, with no check against the DNA. TRBV21-1 is recorded as a pseudogene. The CDR3 runs 19 residues. The CDR3: CASSKYVTGKPKTRTEAFF. As DNA, the CDR3 is TGTGCCAGCAGCAAATACGTGACAGGGAAACCTAAGACGAGGACTGAAGCTTTCTTT.

The genes are TRBV12-3 or TRBV12-4 and TRBJ1-1; D may be TRBD1 (5 bases). V lost 4 bases and J lost 4, with 13 bases in between. The CDR3 runs 14 residues. The CDR3 DNA reads TGTGCCAGCAGTTCAGGGACGGGGTTCACTGAAGCTTTCTTT. Protein sequence: CASSSGTGFTEAFF.

The chain is built from TRBV29-1 and TRBJ2-7; 7 nucleotides align to TRBD2. The J call is doubtful: the DNA matches TRBJ2-5 better. CDR1 and CDR2 from the germline V gene are SQVTM and ANQGSEA. CDR3 length equals 11 residues. CDR3: CSVGRKETQYF. The CDR3 DNA is TGCAGCGTCGGGAGGAAAGAGACCCAGTACTTC.

The chain links TRBV5-1 to TRBJ2-5; maybe TRBD2 (5 bases). The closer fit of TRBJ2-7 to the DNA end suggests the J call may be wrong. CDR1 and CDR2 (germline): SGHRS, YFSETQ. The CDR3 contains 14 residues. CDR3 loop: CASSVSGGRYEQYF. The CDR3 bases are TGCGCCAGCAGCGTTTCTGGAGGACGGTACGAGCAGTACTTC.